The 17 T cell receptor beta chains below all came from one sample that was sequenced in a study of human T cells and chemical hapten exposure. MiXCR was run by TCRdb on the RACE reads, yielding one entry per CDR3 protein. In the table there are under 450,000 distinct CDR3 sequences, about 6.3% of which are singletons. The time point was: patch test 2, 6 weeks after DPC sensitization. Treatment denoted: therapeutic diphenylcyclopropenone sensitization with weekly scalp DPC. The sample consisted of whole blood, taken in connection with sensitization to the hapten diphenylcyclopropenone (DPC). Receptors originate from a woman aged 18-29 years with alopecia areata. Some clones in this sample may be carry-over from other donors' samples.

This clonotype was counted only a few times. The chain recombines TRBV4-3 with TRBJ2-3, with 8 bases aligning to TRBD2. Trimming cost V 0 bases and J 6 bases; bases outside gene matches: 14. The CDR3 spans 18 residues. In germline, CDR1 is LGHNA, CDR2 YSLEER. The CDR3 bases are TGCGCCAGCAGCCAAGATGGGGAAACTAGCGGCGTGATGGATACGCAGTATTTT. Protein: CASSQDGETSGVMDTQYF.

This clonotype was seen repeatedly, ten times or more. J is TRBJ1-5 and V is TRBV7-2; 7 bases line up with TRBD1. With 4 bases clipped from V and 1 base from J, the junction kept 1 base outside the gene matches. Germline V gene sequence: CDR1 SGHTA, CDR2 FQGNSA. This CDR3 region has 14 residues. The CDR3 nucleotides read TGTGCCAGCAGCTCCAGGGGGAGCAATCAGCCCCAGCATTTT. Its translation is CASSSRGSNQPQHF.

This clonotype was counted at least ten times. The CDR3 region has the DNA TGTGCCAGCAGTTACGAGAAGGGGAGGATGAACACTGAAGCTTTCTTT. Encoded protein: CASSYEKGRMNTEAFF. This sequence joins TRBV6-8 and TRBJ1-1; D is possibly TRBD1 (5 bases). This CDR3 contains 16 residues. Germline loops: CDR1 MNHGY, CDR2 SAAAGT. The germline V and J ends were trimmed by 2 bases and 0 bases, with 13 bases remaining between them.

A few counts support this clonotype. The V gene is TRBV7-8, the J gene TRBJ2-1; D is undetermined. The germline V gene encodes CDR1 SGHVS and CDR2 FQNEAQ. The CDR3 length is 12 residues. V dropped 1 base and J dropped 15 bases, with 13 bases sitting between them. Written as DNA, the CDR3 is TGTGCCAGCAGCTTAGGCAAAGGCAGGCCGTTCTTC. Its translation: CASSLGKGRPFF. The full variable domain, completed using reference TRBV7-8 and TRBJ2-1, is GAGVSQSPRYKVAKRGQDVALRCDPISGHVSLFWYQQALGQGPEFLTYFQNEAQLDKSGLPSDRFFAERPEGSVSTLKIQRTQQEDSAVYLCASSLGKGRPFFGPGTRLTVL.

The table lists this clonotype with a few counts. The CDR3 sequence: CASSGQGGYTEAFF. In DNA, the CDR3 is TGTGCCAGCAGTGGTCAGGGAGGTTACACTGAAGCTTTCTTT. This chain uses TRBV6-2 or TRBV6-3 with TRBJ1-1, with a possible D match to TRBD1 (5 bases). CDR1 is MNHEY, CDR2 SVGEGT, per germline. The CDR3 is 14 residues long. Trimming cost V 5 bases and J 3 bases, with 13 bases left between them.

V gene TRBV11-2 combines with J gene TRBJ2-3; D call uncertain. Trimming stripped 1 base from V and 4 bases from J, with 12 bases between. CDR3 length: 15 residues. Germline V gene sequence: CDR1 SGHAT, CDR2 FQNNGV. This CDR3 is CASSLAVPLADTQYF. The CDR3 bases are TGTGCCAGCAGCTTAGCAGTCCCCTTGGCAGATACGCAGTATTTT. The whole variable domain, filled in from reference TRBV11-2 and TRBJ2-3, reads EAGVAQSPRYKIIEKRQSVAFWCNPISGHATLYWYQQILGQGPKLLIQFQNNGVVDDSQLPKDRFSAERLKGVDSTLKIQPAKLEDSAVYLCASSLAVPLADTQYFGPGTRLTVL.

The table lists this clonotype with a few counts. The V gene is TRBV4-3, the J gene TRBJ2-1; D ambiguous. This CDR3 is 16 amino acids long. V was clipped by 0 bases and J by 0 bases, with 9 bases between them. The germline V gene has CDR1 LGHNA and CDR2 YSLEER. CDR3 loop: CASSQDHTSSYNEQFF. The DNA for the CDR3 is TGCGCCAGCAGCCAAGACCATACGAGCTCCTACAATGAGCAGTTCTTC.

In this sample, this clonotype turned up a few times. The J gene is TRBJ2-1, the V gene TRBV15; D uncertain. V shed 2 bases and J shed 1 base, with 12 bases lying between them. Germline V gene data show CDR1 as LNHNV and CDR2 as YYDKDF (reference sequence). The CDR3 length is 16 residues. In DNA, the CDR3 is TGTGCCACCAGCAGATCGGGCGGTTTTTCCTACAATGAGCAGTTCTTC. Protein: CATSRSGGFSYNEQFF.

This chain joins TRBV28 and TRBJ2-2, with TRBD1 as a possible D gene (6 bases). Trimming took off 6 bases at V and 2 bases at J, with 13 bases between the two ends. The CDR3 runs to 15 residues. Per the germline V gene, CDR1 is MDHEN and CDR2 is SYDVKM. CDR3 residues: CASRLQGSNTGELFF. CDR3 coding DNA: TGTGCCAGCAGGTTGCAGGGGAGTAACACCGGGGAGCTGTTTTTT.

This clonotype has just a few counts. The rearrangement joins TRBV7-9 to TRBJ2-3; a weak D match, TRBD2 (7 bases). The V gene's germline CDR1 is SEHNR and CDR2 FQNEAQ (reference sequence). CDR3 size: 16 residues. Deletions cut 4 bases from V and 2 bases from J, with 16 bases between. The CDR3 nucleotides are TGTGCCAGCAGCTATGTGGGGGGGGCCCCCACAGATACGCAGTATTTT. Protein sequence: CASSYVGGAPTDTQYF.

This clonotype occurred many times. The chain links TRBV4-3 to TRBJ2-7; possibly TRBD1 or TRBD2 for D (5 bases each). Germline CDR1 is LGHNA and CDR2 is YSLEER. The CDR3 is 13 amino acids. Trimming left V 0 bases short and J 9 bases short, with 12 bases between. The CDR3 region is CASSQDGTGGQYF. CDR3 sequence (DNA): TGCGCCAGCAGCCAAGATGGGACCGGCGGGCAGTACTTC.

The chain couples TRBV7-3 to TRBJ2-1; 8 bases align to TRBD1. Germline CDR1 is SGHTA and CDR2 is FQGTGA. This CDR3 has 14 residues. The ends lost 2 bases at V and 4 bases at J; junction bases unmatched: 1. This CDR3 reads CASSLQGAYNEQFF. CDR3 bases: TGTGCCAGCAGCTTACAGGGGGCATACAATGAGCAGTTCTTC.

This clonotype was seen a handful of times. The rearrangement uses TRBV7-2 and TRBJ2-3; 7 bases map to TRBD1. The germline V gene encodes CDR1 SGHTA and CDR2 FQGNSA. V lost 5 bases to trimming and J lost 0 bases; unmatched junction nucleotides: 8. This CDR3 comprises 16 residues. Here the CDR3 reads CASSLQQGVSTDTQYF. The CDR3 bases are TGTGCCAGCAGCCTTCAGCAGGGGGTTAGCACAGATACGCAGTATTTT.

In nucleotides, the CDR3 is TGTGCCAGCAGCCCTGTAGCTGTAGCGGGGGGGCGCAATGAGCAGTTCTTC. Protein: CASSPVAVAGGRNEQFF. The rearrangement uses TRBV7-2 and TRBJ2-1; 11 bases are a match to TRBD2. The V segment lost 5 bases and the J segment 6 bases; nucleotides outside the gene matches: 12. The CDR3 totals 17 residues. Germline CDR1 SGHTA, CDR2 FQGNSA.

The gene calls are TRBV7-9 and TRBJ2-6; TRBD1 might be the D (6 bases). Germline V CDR1 and CDR2: SEHNR, FQNEAQ (reference sequence). V dropped 5 bases and J dropped 2 bases, with 19 bases sitting between them. The CDR3 covers 18 residues. The CDR3 region is CASSPRGQPRAGANVLTF. CDR3 nucleotide sequence: TGTGCCAGCAGCCCGCGCGGACAGCCCCGGGCTGGGGCCAACGTCCTGACTTTC.

This clonotype has at least ten counts. The chain recombines TRBV4-1 with TRBJ2-1; TRBD1 might be the D (6 bases). The length of the CDR3 is 16 residues. V was clipped by 0 bases and J by 1 base, with 10 bases between them. Germline loops: CDR1 MGHRA, CDR2 YSYEKL. DNA of the CDR3: TGCGCCAGCAGCCAAGAGGAAGGGGGATCCTACAATGAGCAGTTCTTC. Protein: CASSQEEGGSYNEQFF.

The V gene is TRBV12-3 or TRBV12-4, the J gene TRBJ2-1; D may be TRBD2 (5 bases). The V gene lost 6 bases and the J gene lost 8 bases, with 11 bases spanning the gap. The CDR3 length is 12 residues. The CDR3 nucleotides are TGTGCCAGCAGCCGGACTGTAGATGAGCAGTTCTTC. Amino acids: CASSRTVDEQFF.